The present TCR beta chain was sequenced within a study of blood T cell repertoires in COVID-19. The wider study: Material from acute and convalescent COVID-19 was sourced from the United States, Italy and Spain.

Study processing details: Nucleated cell counts were estimated from reference gene primer amplification. Profiling relied on immunoSEQ multiplex PCR, and the TCRdb table lists in-frame clones only, not all of them. V, J and clone size reflect that table, while D and trimming were determined from the DNA. There are approximately 220,000 clones in the sample; over 70% occur only once, and roughly 8% lies in the top ten. Trimming took off 5 bases at V and 5 bases at J, with 10 bases between the two ends. This CDR3 is built from 12 residues. Germline V gene sequence: CDR1 MNHEY, CDR2 SMNVEV (reference sequence).

The chain combines TRBV27 with TRBJ2-7; perhaps TRBD1 as D (6 bases). The receptor's source is a woman older than 75 with acute or convalescent COVID-19. Material: peripheral blood. CDR3 amino acids: CASSNRVHEQYF. Written as DNA, the CDR3 is TGTGCCAGCAGTAACAGGGTTCACGAGCAGTACTTC.